The source of this TCR beta chain is a study of T cell changes during pregnancy in multiple sclerosis. About this clone: An end of the junction does not agree with germline; a read error may underlie this.

TCRdb keeps only in-frame clones here, not all; method: immunoSEQ multiplex PCR. Here the sample spans roughly 40,000 clones, roughly 90% being singletons. Looked up from germline, CDR1 is SSHAT and CDR2 is FNYEAQ (reference sequence). This CDR3 is built from 13 residues. The V call is TRBV7-7, the J call TRBJ2-5; TRBD1 might be the D (5 bases). The origin of this receptor is a female donor with multiple sclerosis, enrolled in a pregnancy study. This material consisted of CD8+ T cells from peripheral blood mononuclear cells, taken in the first trimester of pregnancy. Here the CDR3 reads CASSLGPSETQYF. In nucleotides, the CDR3 is TGTGCTAGCAGCTTGGGGCCCTCAGAGACCCAGTACTTC.